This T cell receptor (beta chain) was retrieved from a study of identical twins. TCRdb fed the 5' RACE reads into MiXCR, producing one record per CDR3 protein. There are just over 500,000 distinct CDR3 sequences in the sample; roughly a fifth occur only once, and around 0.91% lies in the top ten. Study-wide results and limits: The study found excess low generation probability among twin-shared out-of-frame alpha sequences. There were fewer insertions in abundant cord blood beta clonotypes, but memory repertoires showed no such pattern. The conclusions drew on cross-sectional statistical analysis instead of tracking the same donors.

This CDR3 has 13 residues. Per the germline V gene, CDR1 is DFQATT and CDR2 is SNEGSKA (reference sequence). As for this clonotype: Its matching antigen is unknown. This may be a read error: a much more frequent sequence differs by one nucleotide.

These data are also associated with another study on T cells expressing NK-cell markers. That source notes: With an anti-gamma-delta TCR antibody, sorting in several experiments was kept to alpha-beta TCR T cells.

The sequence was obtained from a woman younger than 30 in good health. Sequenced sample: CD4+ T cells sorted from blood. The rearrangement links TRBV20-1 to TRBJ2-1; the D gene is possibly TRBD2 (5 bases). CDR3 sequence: CSARSSSYDEQFF. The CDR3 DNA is TGCAGTGCTAGGTCTAGCTCCTACGATGAGCAGTTCTTC.